The clone carrying this T cell receptor beta chain was picked up one time. The study ran its PCR with 60 Vbeta and 13 Jbeta primers. The method was immunoSEQ multiplex PCR; TCRdb's version includes in-frame clones alone and lacks a portion of them. The sample gives approximately 100,000 clones, 74% of which show up once; approximately 2% is in the top ten. The sample belongs to a study of cytomegalovirus exposure and HLA in healthy donors. As for the study in general: As an earlier analysis found, roughly 180 million T cells yielded approximately 110 million unique TCR beta sequences.

The CDR3 sequence is 17 residues long. Trimming took 0 bases from V and 0 from J; bases not matched to a gene: 4. Germline V gives CDR1 SGDLS, CDR2 YYNGEE. This receptor was identified in a human donor in good health. The sequenced material came from PBMCs. The chain employs TRBV9 and TRBJ1-3, with 9 bases identical to TRBD1. Here the CDR3 DNA reads TGTGCCAGCAGCGTAGGAGGGGGACAGGGCTCTGGAAACACCATATATTTT. This translates into CASSVGGGQGSGNTIYF.